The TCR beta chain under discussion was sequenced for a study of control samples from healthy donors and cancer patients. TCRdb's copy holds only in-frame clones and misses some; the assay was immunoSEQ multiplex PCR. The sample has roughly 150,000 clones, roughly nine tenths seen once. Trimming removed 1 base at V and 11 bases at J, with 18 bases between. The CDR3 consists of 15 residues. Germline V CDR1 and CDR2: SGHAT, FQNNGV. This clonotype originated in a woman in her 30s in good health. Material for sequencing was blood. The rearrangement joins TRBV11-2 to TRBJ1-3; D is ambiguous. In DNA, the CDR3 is TGTGCCAGCAGCTTAGGTGTGGGGAAGGTTGAACCCATATATTTT. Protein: CASSLGVGKVEPIYF.